This is a list of T cell receptor beta chains from one sample in a study of cytotoxic CD8 clonotypes in ibrutinib-treated CLL. Data came from immunoSEQ multiplex PCR; TCRdb stores just in-frame clones and leaves some out. The data show about 200,000 clones, with roughly 73% seen just once and more than 9.5% held by the top ten. The sequences come from PBMCs, collected after 12 months of ibrutinib treatment. The receptors come from a human donor with chronic lymphocytic leukemia. Both conserved end residues are part of each CDR3. D genes are given only for firm matches. Expanded clones are given a class, and other clones once, few, many or no size at all.

D gene: .
V gene: TRBV19
J gene: TRBJ2-1
clone size: .
CDR3 DNA: TGTGCCAGTAGCCTCGGACAGAACTCCTACAATGAGCAGTTCTTC
CDR3 protein: CASSLGQNSYNEQFF

D gene: .
V gene: TRBV25-1
J gene: TRBJ1-5
clone size: few
CDR3 DNA: TGTGCCAGCAGTGACTATAGCAATCAGCCCCAGCATTTT
CDR3 protein: CASSDYSNQPQHF

D gene: .
V gene: TRBV18
J gene: TRBJ1-5
clone size: .
CDR3 DNA: TGTGCCAGCTCACCAGCCCTTGCGGTAGACCAGCCCCAGCATTTT
CDR3 protein: CASSPALAVDQPQHF

D gene: .
V gene: TRBV2
J gene: TRBJ1-1
clone size: .
CDR3 DNA: TGTGCCAGCGATGGGAGGGGGAACACTGAAGCTTTCTTT
CDR3 protein: CASDGRGNTEAFF

D gene: TRBD2
V gene: TRBV5-1
J gene: TRBJ2-7
clone size: .
CDR3 DNA: TGCGCCAGCAGCGGGCTAGCGGGAGGGTCTCACGAGCAGTACTTC
CDR3 protein: CASSGLAGGSHEQYF

D gene: TRBD1
V gene: TRBV2
J gene: TRBJ1-4
clone size: .
CDR3 DNA: TGTGCCAGCAGAGGGGCAGGGGGCGGAGCTAATGAAAAACTGTTTTTT
CDR3 protein: CASRGAGGGANEKLFF

D gene: TRBD1
V gene: TRBV11-2
J gene: TRBJ2-7
clone size: .
CDR3 DNA: TGTGCCAGCAGCTCACCTCGGGACAGGAACGAGCAGTACTTC
CDR3 protein: CASSSPRDRNEQYF

D gene: .
V gene: TRBV27
J gene: TRBJ2-7
clone size: .
CDR3 DNA: TGTGCCAGCAGTTCGCTCGACTCCTACGAGCAGTACTTC
CDR3 protein: CASSSLDSYEQYF

D gene: .
V gene: TRBV6-1
J gene: TRBJ1-1
clone size: few
CDR3 DNA: TGTGCCAGCAGTCCAACGAGGGACACTGAAGCTTTCTTT
CDR3 protein: CASSPTRDTEAFF

D gene: .
V gene: TRBV14
J gene: TRBJ1-1
clone size: .
CDR3 DNA: TGTGCCAGCAGCTATCGACAGAACACTGAAGCTTTCTTT
CDR3 protein: CASSYRQNTEAFF

D gene: .
V gene: TRBV11-2
J gene: TRBJ1-2
clone size: few
CDR3 DNA: TGTGCCAGCAGCTTAGGAGGGGTTGCCAACTATGGCTACACCTTC
CDR3 protein: CASSLGGVANYGYTF

D gene: .
V gene: TRBV7-2
J gene: TRBJ2-7
clone size: .
CDR3 DNA: TGTGCCAGCAGCTTGGGGGATTCCTACGAGCAGTACTTC
CDR3 protein: CASSLGDSYEQYF

D gene: .
V gene: TRBV12-2
J gene: TRBJ2-7
clone size: .
CDR3 DNA: TGTGCAAGTCGCTTAGCCCCTCCGACTAGCGGGAGGGCCTCGGACGAGCAGTACTTC
CDR3 protein: CASRLAPPTSGRASDEQYF

D gene: .
V gene: TRBV27
J gene: TRBJ2-7
clone size: .
CDR3 DNA: TGTGCCAGCAGTTTAGGCGGGCACGAGCAGTACTTC
CDR3 protein: CASSLGGHEQYF

D gene: .
V gene: TRBV19
J gene: TRBJ1-2
clone size: .
CDR3 DNA: TGTGCCAGTAATTCGGGAAACTATGGCTACACCTTC
CDR3 protein: CASNSGNYGYTF

D gene: TRBD2
V gene: TRBV11-2
J gene: TRBJ2-1
clone size: .
CDR3 DNA: TGTGCCAGCAGCTTAGTAAGGAGACTAGCGGGGGGGCCCAATGAGCAGTTCTTC
CDR3 protein: CASSLVRRLAGGPNEQFF

D gene: TRBD1
V gene: TRBV11-2
J gene: TRBJ1-1
clone size: few
CDR3 DNA: TGTGCCAGCAGCACCAGGACAGGATCCACTGAAGCTTTCTTT
CDR3 protein: CASSTRTGSTEAFF

D gene: .
V gene: TRBV6-5
J gene: TRBJ2-7
clone size: .
CDR3 DNA: TGTGCCAGCGGTTCTGGAGGATTCTCCTACGAGCAGTACTTC
CDR3 protein: CASGSGGFSYEQYF

D gene: TRBD1
V gene: TRBV28
J gene: TRBJ2-2
clone size: .
CDR3 DNA: TGTGCCAGCAGTTCGGACAGGGCGACCCAGAACACCGGGGAGCTGTTTTTT
CDR3 protein: CASSSDRATQNTGELFF

D gene: .
V gene: TRBV29-1
J gene: TRBJ1-1
clone size: .
CDR3 DNA: TGCAGCGTTGCCACAGTCGCCGAAGCTTTCTTT
CDR3 protein: CSVATVAEAFF

D gene: TRBD1
V gene: TRBV28
J gene: TRBJ2-7
clone size: .
CDR3 DNA: TGTGCCGCGTGGGGTGGGACAGGGTCCTACGAGCAGTACTTC
CDR3 protein: CAAWGGTGSYEQYF

D gene: .
V gene: TRBV5-1
J gene: TRBJ2-7
clone size: once
CDR3 DNA: TGCGCCAGCAGCTTGGTTTCCGGTATAGGCTTCTACGAGCAGTACTTC
CDR3 protein: CASSLVSGIGFYEQYF